The T cell receptor beta chain described here comes from a study of cytomegalovirus exposure and HLA in healthy donors. Study-wide background: The same platform was used for the 110 or so validation repertoires and the 600 to 850 first-cohort repertoires, a later analysis reported. Findings and limits, study-wide: Many donors carried some public TCRs, although rarity characterized most TCR sequences. Cytomegalovirus status, reportedly, was diagnosed with high specificity and sensitivity by the classifier.

Produced via immunoSEQ multiplex PCR; TCRdb's table is partial and in-frame only. The table records around 350,000 clones, about nine tenths of them present only once. With 0 bases removed from V and 2 bases from J, the gap between germline ends came to 6 bases. The CDR3 runs to 14 residues. Germline V lookup: CDR1 SGHRS, CDR2 YFSETQ. Details on this clone: Its antigen is as yet unknown.

Input material: PBMCs. This clonotype originated in a woman aged 18-29 years in good health and CMV-seronegative. This rearrangement joins TRBV5-1 to TRBJ2-1, with D possibly matching TRBD2 (5 bases). CDR3 DNA sequence: TGCGCCAGCAGCTTGGAGCGGCCCTACAATGAGCAGTTCTTC. Protein product: CASSLERPYNEQFF.